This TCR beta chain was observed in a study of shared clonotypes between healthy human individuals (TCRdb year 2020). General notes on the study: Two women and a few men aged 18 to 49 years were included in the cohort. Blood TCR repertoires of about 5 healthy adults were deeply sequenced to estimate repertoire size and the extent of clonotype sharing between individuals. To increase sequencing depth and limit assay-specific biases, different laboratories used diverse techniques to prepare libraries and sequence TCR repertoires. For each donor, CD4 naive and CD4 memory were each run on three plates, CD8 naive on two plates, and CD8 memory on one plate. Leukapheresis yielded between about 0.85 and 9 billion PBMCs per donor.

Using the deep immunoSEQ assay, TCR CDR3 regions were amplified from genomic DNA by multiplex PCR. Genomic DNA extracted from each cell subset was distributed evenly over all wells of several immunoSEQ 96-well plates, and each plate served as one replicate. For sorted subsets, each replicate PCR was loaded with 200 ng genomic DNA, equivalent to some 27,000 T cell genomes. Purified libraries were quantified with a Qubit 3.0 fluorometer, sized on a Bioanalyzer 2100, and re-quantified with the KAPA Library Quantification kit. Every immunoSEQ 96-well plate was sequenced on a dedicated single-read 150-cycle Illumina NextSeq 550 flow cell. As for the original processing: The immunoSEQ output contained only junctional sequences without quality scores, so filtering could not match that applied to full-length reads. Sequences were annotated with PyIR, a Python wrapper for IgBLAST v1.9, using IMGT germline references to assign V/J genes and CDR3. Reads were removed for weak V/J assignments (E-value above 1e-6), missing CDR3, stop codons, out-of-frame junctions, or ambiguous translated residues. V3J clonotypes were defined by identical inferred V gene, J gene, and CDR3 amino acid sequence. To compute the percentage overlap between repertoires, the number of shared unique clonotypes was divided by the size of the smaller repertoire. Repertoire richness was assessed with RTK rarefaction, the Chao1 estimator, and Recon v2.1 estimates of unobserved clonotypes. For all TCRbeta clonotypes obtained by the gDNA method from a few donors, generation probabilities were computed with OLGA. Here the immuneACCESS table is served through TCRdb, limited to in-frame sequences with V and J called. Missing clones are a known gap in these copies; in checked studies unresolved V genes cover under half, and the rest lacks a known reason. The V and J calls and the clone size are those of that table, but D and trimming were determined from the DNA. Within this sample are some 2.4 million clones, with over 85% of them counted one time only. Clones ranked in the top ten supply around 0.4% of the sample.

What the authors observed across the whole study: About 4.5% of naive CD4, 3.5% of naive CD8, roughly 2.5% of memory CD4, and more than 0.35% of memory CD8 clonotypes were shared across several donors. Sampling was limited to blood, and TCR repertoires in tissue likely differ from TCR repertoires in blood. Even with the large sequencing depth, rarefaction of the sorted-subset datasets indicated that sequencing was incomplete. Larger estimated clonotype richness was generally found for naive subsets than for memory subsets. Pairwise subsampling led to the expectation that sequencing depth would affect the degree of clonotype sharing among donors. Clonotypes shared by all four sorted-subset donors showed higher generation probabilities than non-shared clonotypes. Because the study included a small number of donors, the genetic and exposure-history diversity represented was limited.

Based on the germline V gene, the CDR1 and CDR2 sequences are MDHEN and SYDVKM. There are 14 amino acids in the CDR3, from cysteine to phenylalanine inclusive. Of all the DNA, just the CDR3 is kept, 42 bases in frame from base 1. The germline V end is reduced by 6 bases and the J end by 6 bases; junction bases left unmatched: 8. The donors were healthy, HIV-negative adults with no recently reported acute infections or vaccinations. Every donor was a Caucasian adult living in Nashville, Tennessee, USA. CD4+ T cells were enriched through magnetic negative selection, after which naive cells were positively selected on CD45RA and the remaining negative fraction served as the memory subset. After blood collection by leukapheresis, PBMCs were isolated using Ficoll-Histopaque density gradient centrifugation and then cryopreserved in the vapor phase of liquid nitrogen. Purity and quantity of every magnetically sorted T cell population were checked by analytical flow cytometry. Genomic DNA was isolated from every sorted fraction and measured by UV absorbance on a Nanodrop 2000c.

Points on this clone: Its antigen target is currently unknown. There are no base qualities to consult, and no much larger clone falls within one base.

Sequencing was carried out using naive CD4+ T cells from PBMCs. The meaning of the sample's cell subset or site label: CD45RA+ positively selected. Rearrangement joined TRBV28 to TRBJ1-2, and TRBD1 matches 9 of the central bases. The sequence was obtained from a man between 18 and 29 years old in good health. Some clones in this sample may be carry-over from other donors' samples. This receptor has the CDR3 CASSPGTGTHGYTF. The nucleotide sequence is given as TGTGCCAGCAGCCCCGGGACAGGGACCCATGGCTACACCTTC.